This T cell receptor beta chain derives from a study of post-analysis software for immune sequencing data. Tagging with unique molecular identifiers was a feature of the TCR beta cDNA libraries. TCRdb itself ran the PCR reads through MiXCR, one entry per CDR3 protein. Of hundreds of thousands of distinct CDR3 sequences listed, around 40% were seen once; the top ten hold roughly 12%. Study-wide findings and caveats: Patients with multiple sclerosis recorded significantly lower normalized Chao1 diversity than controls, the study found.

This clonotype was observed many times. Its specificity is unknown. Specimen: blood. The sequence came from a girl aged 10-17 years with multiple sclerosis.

The DNA for the CDR3 is TGTGCCAGCAGCATCGGGACAATGCAGGGCTATGGCTACACCTTC. Protein: CASSIGTMQGYGYTF. The gene calls are TRBV7-2 and TRBJ1-2, with D possibly being TRBD1 (6 bases). V shed 5 bases and J shed 4 bases, with 17 bases lying between them. Germline loops: CDR1 SGHTA, CDR2 FQGNSA. This CDR3 comprises 15 residues.